This T cell receptor (beta chain) was documented in a study of T cells in Graves' hyperthyroidism and ophthalmopathy. Many counts were recorded for this clonotype. Aged 18 to 65, the patients had hyperthyroidism that was newly diagnosed and had lasted under 2 months. Diagnostic decisions used clinical symptoms, serum thyroxine and TRAb, thyroid ultrasound and orbital computed tomography. The germline V and J ends were trimmed by 5 bases and 2 bases, with 17 bases remaining between them. Germline V gene lookup returns CDR1 MNHNS and CDR2 SASEGT. CDR3 length equals 16 residues. Researchers amplified the TCR beta CDR3 regions from RNA transcripts. The HTBI set primed first-round TCR CDR3 RT-PCR. One entry per CDR3 protein results from TCRdb running MiXCR on the multiplex PCR reads. The table lists a few hundred thousand distinct CDR3 sequences, about 15% of them singletons.

Sequencing was performed on blood. V and J are TRBV6-1 and TRBJ2-3; D may correspond to TRBD1 or TRBD2 (5 bases each). This TCR was recovered from a woman under 30 with Graves' hyperthyroidism. The CDR3 is CASSYGPGDPTDTQYF. CDR3 DNA: TGTGCCAGCAGTTATGGTCCCGGGGACCCCACAGATACGCAGTATTTT.